These 17 T cell receptor beta chains came from one sample sequenced in a study of blood T cell repertoires in COVID-19. The repertoire was sequenced with immunoSEQ multiplex PCR; TCRdb's copy has only in-frame clones and lacks some. Among over 120,000 clones listed, about three quarters were seen once. The sample was peripheral blood. The origin of the receptors is a woman aged 45-65 years with active or convalescent COVID-19.

This chain connects TRBV19 to TRBJ1-1; 10 bases fit TRBD1. V trimming: 1 base; J trimming: 4 bases; junction bases outside the gene matches: 6. CDR3 length: 16 amino acids. The V gene's germline CDR1 is LNHDA and CDR2 SQIVND (reference sequence). This CDR3 is CASSIGMTGGVTEAFF. DNA of the CDR3: TGTGCCAGTAGTATAGGGATGACAGGGGGCGTCACTGAAGCTTTCTTT.

This chain's CDR3 is CASSQDYGRVYTEAFF. The CDR3 nucleotides are TGTGCCAGCAGCCAAGATTATGGCCGGGTATACACTGAAGCTTTCTTT. The chain carries TRBV14 and TRBJ1-1; no firm D call. With 0 bases removed from V and 3 bases from J, the gap between germline ends came to 14 bases. The CDR3 is 16 residues long. CDR1 and CDR2 (germline): SGHDN, FVKESK.

The rearrangement uses TRBV30 and TRBJ2-6, with 7 bases lining up with TRBD1. Trimming removed 3 bases from V and 2 bases from J; junction bases left unmatched: 7. This CDR3 has 16 amino acids. Germline CDR1 reads GTSNPN; CDR2 reads SVGIG (reference sequence). CDR3 sequence reads: CAWRRRGLPGANVLTF. The CDR3 bases are TGTGCCTGGAGACGAAGGGGGCTCCCTGGGGCCAACGTCCTGACTTTC. Combining the CDR3 with reference TRBV30 and TRBJ2-6 gives the whole variable domain SQTIHQWPATLVQPVGSPLSLECTVEGTSNPNLYWYRQAAGRGLQLLFYSVGIGQISSEVPQNLSASRPQDRQFILSSKKLLLSDSGFYLCAWRRRGLPGANVLTFGAGSRLTVL.

The chain carries TRBV9 and TRBJ1-6, with a weak D call TRBD1 (5 bases). CDR1 and CDR2 (germline): SGDLS, YYNGEE. The CDR3 contains 16 residues. The V and J ends lost 4 bases and 8 bases respectively, with 19 bases between them. The CDR3 nucleotides read TGTGCCAGCAGCCCTCAAGGAGGGGCGCGGGATTCACCCCTCCACTTT. This translates into CASSPQGGARDSPLHF.

The V and J genes are TRBV18 and TRBJ2-5; a possible D gene is TRBD2 (6 bases). V was shortened by 3 bases and J by 5 bases, with 7 bases between the two germline ends. Germline CDR1 KGHSH, CDR2 LQKENI. The CDR3 length is 12 residues. CDR3 coding DNA: TGTGCCAGCTCACCCCGGGGGGAGACCCAGTACTTC. Encoded protein: CASSPRGETQYF.

The chain is built from TRBV30 and TRBJ1-3; D gene ambiguous. The germline V gene encodes CDR1 GTSNPN and CDR2 SVGIG (reference sequence). CDR3 size: 14 residues. V lost 0 bases and J lost 3, with 9 bases in between. The CDR3 coding sequence is TGTGCCTGGAGTGTACCAGGCTTTGGAAACACCATATATTTT. Its translation is CAWSVPGFGNTIYF.

The chain is built from TRBV18 and TRBJ1-6; D is possibly TRBD1 (6 bases). V was cut by 4 bases and J by 5 bases, with 9 bases left in between. The CDR3 extends over 14 amino acids. The V gene's germline CDR1 is KGHSH and CDR2 LQKENI. In nucleotides, the CDR3 is TGTGCCAGCTCACAACAGGGAAATAATTCACCCCTCCACTTT. It codes for CASSQQGNNSPLHF.

This rearrangement joins TRBV25-1 to TRBJ1-1, with D possibly TRBD1 on 5 matching bases. The CDR3 has 15 amino acids. V was shortened by 1 base and J by 1 base, with 10 bases between the two germline ends. Germline lookup yields CDR1 MGHDK and CDR2 SYGVNS. The CDR3, as DNA: TGTGCCAGCAGTGAATCTGGGACTCCGAACACTGAAGCTTTCTTT. The encoded protein is CASSESGTPNTEAFF. Using reference TRBV25-1 and TRBJ1-1 for the parts outside the CDR3, the full variable domain is EADIYQTPRYLVIGTGKKITLECSQTMGHDKMYWYQQDPGMELHLIHYSYGVNSTEKGDLSSESTVSRIRTEHFPLTLESARPSHTSQYLCASSESGTPNTEAFFGQGTRLTVV.

The V gene is TRBV5-8, the J gene TRBJ2-1, with a possible D match to TRBD1 (5 bases). Germline V gives CDR1 SGHTS, CDR2 YDEGEE. This CDR3 comprises 16 residues. V lost 6 bases, J lost 2 bases, and 18 bases lay in between. In nucleotides, the CDR3 is TGTGCCAGCAAACAGCAGGGTTTGCACCCCTACAATGAGCAGTTCTTC. Its translation is CASKQQGLHPYNEQFF.

V is TRBV30 and J is TRBJ2-3, with D hard to call. CDR1 GTSNPN and CDR2 SVGIG come from the germline V gene (reference sequence). The CDR3 runs 12 residues. Trimming shortened V by 2 bases and J by 6 bases, and 9 bases separated the two germline ends. CDR3: CAWSLTGDTQYF. In nucleotides, the CDR3 is TGTGCCTGGAGTTTGACTGGGGATACGCAGTATTTT.

This sequence joins TRBV7-6 and TRBJ1-2; maybe TRBD1 (6 bases). CDR1 and CDR2 (germline): SGHVS, FNYEAQ. V lost 6 bases, J lost 8 bases, and 16 bases lay in between. CDR3 size: 13 residues. Here the CDR3 DNA reads TGTGCCAGCAGTTTCGGGTCAGGGGCCGGCTACACCTTC. Translating gives CASSFGSGAGYTF.

The gene calls are TRBV19 and TRBJ2-2; the D is unclear. V was pared by 4 bases and J by 3 bases, with 15 bases between. This CDR3 is built from 16 residues. In germline, CDR1 is LNHDA, CDR2 SQIVND (reference sequence). The CDR3 region is CASSKRSVSDTGELFF. In nucleotides, the CDR3 is TGTGCCAGTAGTAAACGCTCAGTTTCAGACACCGGGGAGCTGTTTTTT.

The chain carries TRBV5-8 and TRBJ1-2, with a weak D call TRBD1 (6 bases). The V gene lost 1 base and the J gene lost 3 bases, with 13 bases spanning the gap. Germline V gene data show CDR1 as SGHTS and CDR2 as YDEGEE. The CDR3 contains 15 residues. The DNA for the CDR3 is TGTGCCAGCAGCTTGCGGCAGGGGCGCGACTATGGCTACACCTTC. Protein: CASSLRQGRDYGYTF. The full variable domain, completed using reference TRBV5-8 and TRBJ1-2, is EAGVTQSPTHLIKTRGQQATLRCSPISGHTSVYWYQQALGLGLQFLLWYDEGEERNRGNFPPRFSGRQFPNYSSELNVNALELEDSALYLCASSLRQGRDYGYTFGSGTRLTVV.

This clone has just a few counts. The V gene is TRBV19, the J gene TRBJ2-7; 9 positions match TRBD1. Germline trimming cut 3 bases from V and 6 bases from J; bases unmatched to any gene: 9. The CDR3 consists of 15 residues. CDR1 and CDR2 from the germline V gene are LNHDA and SQIVND (reference sequence). CDR3 region: CASSMAKGQGPEQYF. The DNA of the CDR3 is TGTGCCAGTAGTATGGCAAAAGGACAGGGGCCCGAGCAGTACTTC.

The CDR3 DNA reads as TGTGCCAGCAGCCCTCATTTTCCAGCGGCAAACTATGGCTACACCTTC. This encodes CASSPHFPAANYGYTF. The chain carries TRBV7-2 and TRBJ1-2, with D hard to call. This CDR3 spans 16 amino acids. Germline V gene data show CDR1 as SGHTA and CDR2 as FQGNSA. V lost 5 bases to trimming and J lost 2 bases, with 18 bases between them. Looking up the rest from reference TRBV7-2 and TRBJ1-2 gives the full variable domain: GAGVSQSPSNKVTEKGKDVELRCDPISGHTALYWYRQSLGQGLEFLIYFQGNSAPDKSGLPSDRFSAERTGGSVSTLTIQRTQQEDSAVYLCASSPHFPAANYGYTFGSGTRLTVV.

This chain connects TRBV19 to TRBJ1-4, with a tentative D call TRBD1 (6 bases). The CDR3 consists of 16 residues. Germline lookup yields CDR1 LNHDA and CDR2 SQIVND (reference sequence). V was clipped by 5 bases and J by 2 bases, with 15 bases between them. The CDR3 loop is CASSGPRGHTNEKLFF. The DNA for the CDR3 is TGTGCCAGTAGTGGACCTCGGGGACACACTAATGAAAAACTGTTTTTT.

In its sample, this clone was seen once. The chain recombines TRBV7-9 with TRBJ1-2, with unresolved D. Germline CDR1 is SEHNR and CDR2 is FQNEAQ (reference sequence). This CDR3 spans 12 amino acids. V lost 5 bases, J lost 6 bases, and 10 bases lay in between. CDR3 in amino acids: CASSPHADGYTF. For the CDR3, the DNA is TGTGCCAGCAGCCCCCACGCGGATGGCTACACCTTC.